This T cell receptor (beta chain) was recovered during a study of identical twins. This clonotype showed up just a few times. Per the germline V gene, CDR1 is SGHVS and CDR2 is FNYEAQ. V lost 2 bases to trimming and J lost 2 bases, with 12 bases between them. The length of the CDR3 is 15 residues. TCRdb processed the 5' RACE reads anew with MiXCR; each CDR3 protein has one entry. This table holds 200,000 to 250,000 distinct CDR3 sequences, 6.5% to 8.5% found once. This sample also appeared in a second study, on yellow fever vaccine responses in identical twins.

The chain has TRBV7-6 and TRBJ2-5; no firm D call. This TCR was recovered from a woman in her late teens or twenties in good health. The sample taken for sequencing was memory (CD45RO+) T cells sorted from blood. The DNA of the CDR3 is TGTGCCAGCAGCTTAATAACGGACGTACAAGAGACCCAGTACTTC. Translating gives CASSLITDVQETQYF. Full variable domain (missing parts from reference TRBV7-6 and TRBJ2-5): GAGVSQSPRYKVTKRGQDVALRCDPISGHVSLYWYRQALGQGPEFLTYFNYEAQQDKSGLPNDRFSAERPEGSISTLTIQRTEQRDSAMYRCASSLITDVQETQYFGPGTRLLVL.